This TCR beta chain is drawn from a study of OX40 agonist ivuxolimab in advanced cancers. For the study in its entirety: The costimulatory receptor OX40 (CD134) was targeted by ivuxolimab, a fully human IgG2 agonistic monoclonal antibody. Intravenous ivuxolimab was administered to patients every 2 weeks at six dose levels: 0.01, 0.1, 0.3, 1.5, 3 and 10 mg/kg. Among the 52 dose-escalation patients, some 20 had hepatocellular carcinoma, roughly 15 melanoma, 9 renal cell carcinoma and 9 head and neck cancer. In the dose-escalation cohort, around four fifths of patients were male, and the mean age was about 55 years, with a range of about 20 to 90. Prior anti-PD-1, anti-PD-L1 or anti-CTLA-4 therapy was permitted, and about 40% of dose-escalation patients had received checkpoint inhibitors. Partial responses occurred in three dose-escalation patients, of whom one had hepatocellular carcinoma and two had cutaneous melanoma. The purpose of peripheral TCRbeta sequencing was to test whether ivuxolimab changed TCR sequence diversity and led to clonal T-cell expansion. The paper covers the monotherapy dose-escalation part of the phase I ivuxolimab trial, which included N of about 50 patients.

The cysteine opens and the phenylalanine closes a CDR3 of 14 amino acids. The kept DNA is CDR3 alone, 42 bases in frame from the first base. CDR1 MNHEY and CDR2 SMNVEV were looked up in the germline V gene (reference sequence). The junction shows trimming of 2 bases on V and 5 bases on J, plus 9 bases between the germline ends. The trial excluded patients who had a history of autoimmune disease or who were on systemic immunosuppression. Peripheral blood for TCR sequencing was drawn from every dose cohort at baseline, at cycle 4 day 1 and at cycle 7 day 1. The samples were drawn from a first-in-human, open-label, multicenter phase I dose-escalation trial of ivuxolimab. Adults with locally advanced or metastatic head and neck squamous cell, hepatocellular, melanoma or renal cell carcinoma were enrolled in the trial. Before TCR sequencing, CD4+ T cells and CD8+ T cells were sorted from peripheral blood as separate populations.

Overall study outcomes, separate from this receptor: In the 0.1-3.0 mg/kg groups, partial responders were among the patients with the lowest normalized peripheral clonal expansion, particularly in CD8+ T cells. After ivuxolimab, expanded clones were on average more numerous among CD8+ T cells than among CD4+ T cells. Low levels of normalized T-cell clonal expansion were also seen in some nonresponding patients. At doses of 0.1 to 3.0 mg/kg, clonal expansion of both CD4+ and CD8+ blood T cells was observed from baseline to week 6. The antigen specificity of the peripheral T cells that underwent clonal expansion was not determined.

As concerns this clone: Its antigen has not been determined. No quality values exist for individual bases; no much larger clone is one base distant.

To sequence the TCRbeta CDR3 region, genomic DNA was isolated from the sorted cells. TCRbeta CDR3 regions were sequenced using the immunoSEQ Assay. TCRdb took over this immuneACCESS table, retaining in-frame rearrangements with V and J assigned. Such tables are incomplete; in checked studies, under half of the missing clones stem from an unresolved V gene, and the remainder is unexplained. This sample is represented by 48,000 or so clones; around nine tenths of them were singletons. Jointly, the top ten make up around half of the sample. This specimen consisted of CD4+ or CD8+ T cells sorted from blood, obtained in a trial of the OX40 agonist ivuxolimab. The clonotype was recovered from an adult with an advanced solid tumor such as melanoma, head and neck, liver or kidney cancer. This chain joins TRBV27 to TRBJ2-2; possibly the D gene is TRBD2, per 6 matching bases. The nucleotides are TGTGCCAGCAGTTTAAACGGGGGTACCGGGGAGCTGTTTTTT. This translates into CASSLNGGTGELFF.